Here is one TCR beta chain with its context. V was clipped by 2 bases and J by 11 bases; unmatched bases: 16. This CDR3 is built from 16 residues. Germline V CDR1 and CDR2: MNHEY, SVGAGI. These data belong to a study of cytomegalovirus exposure and HLA in healthy donors. PCR primers comprised 60 Vbeta and 13 Jbeta primers. The table came from immunoSEQ multiplex PCR; TCRdb's copy has only in-frame clones and leaves some out. Seen here are about 160,000 clones, around 75% observed once, and the top ten hold 1.9%. The sample taken for sequencing was PBMCs. The TCR originated in a human donor in good health. The chain recombines TRBV6-5 with TRBJ2-5; 8 bases are shared with TRBD1. The CDR3 nucleotides are TGTGCCAGCAGTTACAGTTCCTCAGGGGGCGCATGGGAGCAGTACTTC. Protein product: CASSYSSSGGAWEQYF.